This record looks at one T cell receptor beta chain sequence and its context. Its antigen is unidentified. TCRdb called the RT-PCR reads again in MiXCR, with one record for every CDR3 protein. The sample lists hundreds of thousands of distinct CDR3 sequences, around 13% occurring once. V shed 6 bases and J shed 4 bases, with 18 bases lying between them. The CDR3 has 15 residues. The V gene's germline CDR1 is MDHEN and CDR2 SYDVKM. The sample comes from a study of response to subunit inactivated influenza vaccine. Whole-study results and caveats: Few additional T cells are recruited per seasonal influenza vaccination, authors suggested.

The sample in question was PBMCs from blood, obtained 14 to 15 days before vaccination. The receptor was isolated from a man aged 45-65 years who received an inactivated influenza vaccine. The chain employs TRBV28 and TRBJ2-5, with D perhaps matching TRBD1 (6 bases). The CDR3 loop is CASRHAGDFGETQYF. The CDR3 region has the DNA TGTGCCAGCAGGCACGCAGGGGATTTCGGAGAGACCCAGTACTTC.